This T cell receptor beta chain was sequenced during a study of T cell changes during pregnancy in multiple sclerosis. Trimming cost V 2 bases and J 2 bases; bases outside gene matches: 8. CDR3 size: 17 residues. Germline CDR1 and CDR2: MDHEN and SYDVKM. Method: immunoSEQ multiplex PCR; TCRdb's copy keeps in-frame clones and lacks some. The data show some 85,000 clones, 90% to 95% seen once. The specimen was peripheral blood, collected in the second trimester of pregnancy. This chain uses TRBV28 with TRBJ2-3, with 9 bases lining up with TRBD2. The origin of this receptor is a female donor with multiple sclerosis, enrolled in a pregnancy study. The CDR3 coding sequence is TGTGCCAGCAGTTTACTAGCGGGAACAACGACCACAGATACGCAGTATTTT. Its protein is CASSLLAGTTTTDTQYF.